This T cell receptor beta chain was profiled in a study of regulatory T cells in long-lasting Graves disease. Assembly of TCR beta libraries relied on iRepertoire HTBI primers together with Arm-PCR of CDR3 regions. TCRdb reprocessed the multiplex PCR reads with MiXCR, giving one entry per CDR3 protein. The repertoire has 400,000 to 500,000 distinct CDR3 sequences, 14% of them found once; the top ten carry around a sixth. This clonotype came up many times. Time point described: newly diagnosed GD, antithyroid drugs for less than 3 months. RNA from PBMCs was the source of the TCR library. A further study also used this sample, focusing on T cells in Graves' hyperthyroidism and ophthalmopathy. That source notes: Participants, patients aged 18 to 65, had newly diagnosed hyperthyroidism with a duration under 2 months. Blood also contained most expanded thyroid clonotypes above 0.001.

The sample here was peripheral blood mononuclear cells (PBMCs), taken at new diagnosis, from a patient treated with antithyroid drugs. The TCR was taken from a woman aged 50 to 65 with Graves disease.

The DNA of the CDR3 is TGTGCCTGGGCCGAGGGGGGCTTACCAGCTTTCTTT. Its protein is CAWAEGGLPAFF. The chain recombines TRBV30 with TRBJ1-1; D might be TRBD1 (6 bases). V lost 5 bases and J 10 bases, leaving 17 bases between the germline ends. Germline values: CDR1 GTSNPN, CDR2 SVGIG (reference sequence). The CDR3 loop spans 12 amino acids.